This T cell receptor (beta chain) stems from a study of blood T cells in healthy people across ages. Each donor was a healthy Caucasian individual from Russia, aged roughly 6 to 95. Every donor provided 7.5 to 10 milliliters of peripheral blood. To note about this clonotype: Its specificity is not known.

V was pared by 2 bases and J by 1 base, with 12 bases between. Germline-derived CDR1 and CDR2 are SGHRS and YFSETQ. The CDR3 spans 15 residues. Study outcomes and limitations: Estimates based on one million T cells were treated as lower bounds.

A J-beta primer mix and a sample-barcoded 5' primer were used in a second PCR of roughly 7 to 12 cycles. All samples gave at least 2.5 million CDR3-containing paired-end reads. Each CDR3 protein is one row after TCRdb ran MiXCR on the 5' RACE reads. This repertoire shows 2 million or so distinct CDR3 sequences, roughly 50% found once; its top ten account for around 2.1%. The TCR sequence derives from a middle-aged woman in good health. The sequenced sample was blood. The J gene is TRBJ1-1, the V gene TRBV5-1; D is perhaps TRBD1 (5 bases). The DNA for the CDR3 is TGCGCCAGCAGCTTACCGGGACGGAGGAACACTGAAGCTTTCTTT. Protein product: CASSLPGRRNTEAFF.